The T cell receptor (beta chain) under discussion was sequenced for a study of cytomegalovirus exposure and HLA in healthy donors. Study-wide findings and caveats: As a later analysis revealed, most CMV-associated TCR beta chains appeared HLA-restricted. It was reported in a later analysis that an Asian-associated ancestry cluster showed fewer N-insertions than the 666-donor mean. A list of 150 or so TCR beta chains associated with cytomegalovirus was given.

PCR was performed using 60 Vbeta and 13 Jbeta primers. Assay: immunoSEQ multiplex PCR; the TCRdb copy retains only in-frame clones and omits some. The sample holds tens of thousands of clones. With 6 bases clipped from V and 8 bases from J, the junction kept 6 bases outside the gene matches. The V gene's germline CDR1 is SGHRS and CDR2 YFSETQ. CDR3 size: 14 residues. A note on this clone: As yet, its antigen is unknown.

The V and J genes are TRBV5-1 and TRBJ1-4; 11 bases are a match to TRBD1. Sequencing was performed on PBMCs. The receptor was derived from a woman aged 55 to 70 in good health and CMV-seropositive. CDR3 residues: CASTGDRGGEKLFF. The CDR3 coding sequence is TGCGCCAGCACCGGGGACAGGGGGGGCGAAAAACTGTTTTTT.